The source of this T cell receptor (beta chain) is a study of cytomegalovirus exposure and HLA in healthy donors. Turning to the study itself: As an earlier analysis found, around 190 million T cells yielded approximately 110 million unique TCR beta sequences. Findings and caveats of the study: The records held CMV serostatus as the only immune exposure information.

Comment on this clone: The antigen remains undetermined.

V shed 6 bases and J shed 5 bases, with 19 bases lying between them. From germline, CDR1 is SQVTM and CDR2 ANQGSEA. There are 14 residues in the CDR3. Use of 60 Vbeta and 13 Jbeta primers characterized the PCR. As processed by the authors: There were tens of millions of unique TCR beta chains by a later count, and around 10 million of them were shared. The method was immunoSEQ multiplex PCR; TCRdb's version includes in-frame clones alone and lacks a portion of them. V and J calls and clone size are given by that table; D and trimming were obtained from the DNA. The data contain about 63,000 clones, 79% of them singletons.

The receptor was isolated from a woman under 40 in good health and CMV-seronegative. Input material: PBMCs. The chain recombines TRBV29-1 with TRBJ1-1, with a weak D call TRBD1 (5 bases). The DNA for the CDR3 is TGCAGCGTCGGGGGTACGTCCCGAGGGACTGAAGCTTTCTTT. It yields the protein CSVGGTSRGTEAFF. The variable domain in full, with the rest retrieved from reference TRBV29-1 and TRBJ1-1, is SAVISQKPSRDICQRGTSLTIQCQVDSQVTMMFWYRQQPGQSLTLIATANQGSEATYESGFVIDKFPISRPNLTFSTLTVSNMSPEDSSIYLCSVGGTSRGTEAFFGQGTRLTVV.